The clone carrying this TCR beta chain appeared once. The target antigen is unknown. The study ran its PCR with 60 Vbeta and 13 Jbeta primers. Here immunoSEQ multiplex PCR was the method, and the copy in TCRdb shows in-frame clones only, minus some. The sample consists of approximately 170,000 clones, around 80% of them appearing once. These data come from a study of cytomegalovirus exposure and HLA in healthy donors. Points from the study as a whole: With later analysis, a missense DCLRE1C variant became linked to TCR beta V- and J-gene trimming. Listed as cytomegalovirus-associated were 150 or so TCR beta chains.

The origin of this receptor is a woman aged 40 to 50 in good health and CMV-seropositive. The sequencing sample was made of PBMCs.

CDR3 residues: CASSPRYGYTF. The CDR3 DNA reads as TGTGCCAGCAGCCCCCGCTATGGCTACACCTTC. V gene TRBV2 combines with J gene TRBJ1-2; D unresolved. Trimming shortened V by 6 bases and J by 4 bases, and 6 bases separated the two germline ends. Germline V gene data show CDR1 as SNHLY and CDR2 as FYNNEI. The CDR3 sequence is 11 residues long.